This TCR beta chain was recorded in a study of neurological immune-mediated disorders. The method for making cDNA was 5'RACE, and it used 10-nucleotide random UMIs. TCRdb redid the calling of the 5' RACE reads with MiXCR, one entry per CDR3 protein. This sample has about 58,000 distinct CDR3 sequences, with 3% to 3.5% found just once. The germline V gene encodes CDR1 SGHRS and CDR2 YFSETQ. The CDR3 has 14 residues. V was clipped by 2 bases and J by 2 bases, with 9 bases between them. The unsorted libraries originated from 2 million PBMCs kept at -80 C. Notes on the study in general: The repertoires of 18 of 34 multiple sclerosis patients were placed by phylogenetic grouping in a single related-CDR3 cluster, which may be a signature. Patients with HTLV-1-associated myelopathy had the highest level of TCR clonal expansion, whereas patients with multiple sclerosis had the lowest level, falling beneath the level found in healthy controls.

This clonotype was observed at least ten times. Its specificity is unknown. This chain joins TRBV5-1 and TRBJ2-3; D is unclear. This TCR was sampled from a woman aged 55-69 years with multiple sclerosis. The specimen was PBMCs. The CDR3 protein is CASSLERSTDTQYF. The CDR3 region has the DNA TGCGCCAGCAGCTTAGAACGGTCCACAGATACGCAGTATTTT.